The T cell receptor beta chain described here comes from a study of T cells after yellow fever vaccination. Study overall: SMART-Seq v4 Ultra Low Input handled preparation of low-cell-number fractions.

5'RACE template switching generated TCR cDNA, adding a universal primer site and UMIs. One entry per CDR3 protein, called by TCRdb with MiXCR from the 5' RACE reads. The data hold about 370,000 distinct CDR3 sequences, with roughly 10% observed a single time. The germline V gene has CDR1 SGHRS and CDR2 YFSETQ. The V and J ends lost 0 bases and 4 bases, in that order; junction bases with no gene match: 5. This CDR3 is built from 16 residues. This clonotype showed up many times. No antigen is known for it. Study-wide findings and caveats: Within FACS-sorted repertoires, abundant clonotypes contaminating from the bulk population could be present.

This sequence was found in a man aged 18 to 30 who received the YFV17D yellow fever vaccine. Sequences were derived from PBMCs, sampled on the day of the first yellow fever vaccination. This chain links TRBV5-1 with TRBJ2-1, with 9 bases identical to TRBD2. CDR3 residues: CASSLEGTSLYNEQFF. CDR3 in DNA: TGCGCCAGCAGCTTGGAGGGGACTAGCTTATACAATGAGCAGTTCTTC.